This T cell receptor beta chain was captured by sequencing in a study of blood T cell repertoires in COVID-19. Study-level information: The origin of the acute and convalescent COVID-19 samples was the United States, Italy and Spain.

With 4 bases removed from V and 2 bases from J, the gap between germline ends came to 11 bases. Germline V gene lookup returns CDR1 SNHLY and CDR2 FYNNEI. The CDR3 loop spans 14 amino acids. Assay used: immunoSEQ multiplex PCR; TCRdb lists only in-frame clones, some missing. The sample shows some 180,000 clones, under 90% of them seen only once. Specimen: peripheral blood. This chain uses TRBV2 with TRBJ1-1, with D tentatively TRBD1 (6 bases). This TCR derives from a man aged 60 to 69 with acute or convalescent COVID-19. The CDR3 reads CASSGGHVNTEAFF. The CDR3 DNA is TGTGCCAGCAGTGGGGGACACGTAAACACTGAAGCTTTCTTT.